This TCR beta chain was sequenced in a study of response to subunit inactivated influenza vaccine. Losses at the gene ends were 1 base for V and 6 bases for J; bases not matched to a gene: 7. Germline V gives CDR1 SGHDN, CDR2 FVKESK. This CDR3 has 15 amino acids. A remark on this clonotype: Antigen specificity is unknown.

Study-wide findings and caveats: Authors proposed each seasonal influenza vaccination draws in few new T cells.

In TCRdb, the RT-PCR reads were re-called with MiXCR into one record per CDR3 protein. The table records around 520,000 distinct CDR3 sequences, roughly 25% of them present only once. The V call is TRBV14, the J call TRBJ2-7, with 9 bases matching TRBD2. The sample consisted of CD4+ T cells sorted from PBMCs, taken roughly 5 days after vaccination. The origin of this receptor is a man aged 45-65 years who received an inactivated influenza vaccine. The CDR3 loop reads CASSQVASGRTEQYF. CDR3 DNA: TGTGCCAGCAGCCAAGTAGCAAGCGGGAGGACCGAGCAGTACTTC.